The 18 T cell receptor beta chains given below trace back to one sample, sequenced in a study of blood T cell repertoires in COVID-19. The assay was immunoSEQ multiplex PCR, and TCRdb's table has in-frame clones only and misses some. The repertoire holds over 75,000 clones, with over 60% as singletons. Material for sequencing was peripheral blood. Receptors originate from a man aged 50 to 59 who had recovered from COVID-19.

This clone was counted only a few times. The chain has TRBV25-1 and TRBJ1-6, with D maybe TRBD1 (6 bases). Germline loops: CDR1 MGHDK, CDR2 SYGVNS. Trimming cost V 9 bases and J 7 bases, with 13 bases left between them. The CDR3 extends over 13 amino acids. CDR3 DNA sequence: TGTGCCAGTCGGGGGGGCAGAAATTCACCCCTCCACTTT. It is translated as CASRGGRNSPLHF.

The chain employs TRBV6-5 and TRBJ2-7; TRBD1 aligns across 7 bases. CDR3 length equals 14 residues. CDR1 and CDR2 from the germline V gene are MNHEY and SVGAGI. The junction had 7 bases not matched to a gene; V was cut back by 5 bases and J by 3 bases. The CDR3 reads CASSMDRLIYEQYF. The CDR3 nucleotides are TGTGCCAGCAGTATGGACAGGCTGATCTACGAGCAGTACTTC.

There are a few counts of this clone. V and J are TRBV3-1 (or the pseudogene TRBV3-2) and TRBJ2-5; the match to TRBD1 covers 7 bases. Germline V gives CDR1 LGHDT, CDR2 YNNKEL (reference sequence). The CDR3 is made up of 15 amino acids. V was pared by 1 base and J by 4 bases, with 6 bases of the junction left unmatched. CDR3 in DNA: TGTGCCAGCAGCCAAGGGTGGGGGACAGTAGAGACCCAGTACTTC. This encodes CASSQGWGTVETQYF.

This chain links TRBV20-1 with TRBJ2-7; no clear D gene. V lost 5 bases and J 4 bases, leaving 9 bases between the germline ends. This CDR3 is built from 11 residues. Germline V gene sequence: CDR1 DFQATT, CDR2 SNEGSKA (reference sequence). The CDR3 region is CSAVSRYEQYF. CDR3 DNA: TGCAGTGCTGTCTCTCGGTACGAGCAGTACTTC.

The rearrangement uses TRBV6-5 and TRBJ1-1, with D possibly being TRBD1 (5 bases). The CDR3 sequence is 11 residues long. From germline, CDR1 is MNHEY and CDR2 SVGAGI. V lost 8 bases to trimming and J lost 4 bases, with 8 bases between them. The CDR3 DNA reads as TGTGCCAGCGGCGGGGGCACTGAAGCTTTCTTT. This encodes CASGGGTEAFF.

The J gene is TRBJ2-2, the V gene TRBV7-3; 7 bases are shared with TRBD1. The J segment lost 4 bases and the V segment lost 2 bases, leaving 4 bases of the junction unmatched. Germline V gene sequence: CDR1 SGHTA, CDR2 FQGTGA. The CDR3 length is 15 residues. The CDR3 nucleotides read TGTGCCAGCAGCTTAGACAGGGATGCCACCGGGGAGCTGTTTTTT. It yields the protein CASSLDRDATGELFF.

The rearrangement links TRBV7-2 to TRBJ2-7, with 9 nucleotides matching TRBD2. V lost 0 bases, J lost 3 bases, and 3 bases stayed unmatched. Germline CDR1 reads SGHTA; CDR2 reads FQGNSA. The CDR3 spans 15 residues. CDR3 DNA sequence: TGTGCCAGCAGCTTAGCTGCTAGCGGGATCTACGAGCAGTACTTC. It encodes CASSLAASGIYEQYF.

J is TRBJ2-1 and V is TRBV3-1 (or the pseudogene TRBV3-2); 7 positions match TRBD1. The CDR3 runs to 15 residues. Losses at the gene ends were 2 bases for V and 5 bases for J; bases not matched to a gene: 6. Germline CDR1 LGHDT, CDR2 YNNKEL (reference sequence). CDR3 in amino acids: CASSQPDRSHNEQFF. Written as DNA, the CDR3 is TGTGCCAGCAGCCAACCGGACAGGTCTCACAATGAGCAGTTCTTC.

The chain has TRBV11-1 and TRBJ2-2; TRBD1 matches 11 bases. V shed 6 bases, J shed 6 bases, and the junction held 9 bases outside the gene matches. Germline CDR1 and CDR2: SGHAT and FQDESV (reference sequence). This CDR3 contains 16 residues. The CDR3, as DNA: TGTGCCAGCAGTTTTAGAACGGGACAGGGGGCCGGGGAGCTGTTTTTT. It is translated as CASSFRTGQGAGELFF.

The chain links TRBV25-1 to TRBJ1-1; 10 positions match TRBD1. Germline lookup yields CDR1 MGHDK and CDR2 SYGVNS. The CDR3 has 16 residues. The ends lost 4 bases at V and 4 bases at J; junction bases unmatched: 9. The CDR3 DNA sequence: TGTGCCAGCAGTGCGCAGATGACAGGGGGCGTCACTGAAGCTTTCTTT. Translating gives CASSAQMTGGVTEAFF.

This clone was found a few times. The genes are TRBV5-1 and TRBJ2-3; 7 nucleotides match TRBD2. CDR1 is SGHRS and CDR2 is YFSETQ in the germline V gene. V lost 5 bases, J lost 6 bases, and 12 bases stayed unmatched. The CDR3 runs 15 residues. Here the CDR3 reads CASRDIMTSRDTQYF. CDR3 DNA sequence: TGCGCCAGCAGAGACATAATGACTAGCCGGGATACGCAGTATTTT. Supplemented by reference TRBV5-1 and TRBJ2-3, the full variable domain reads KAGVTQTPRYLIKTRGQQVTLSCSPISGHRSVSWYQQTPGQGLQFLFEYFSETQRNKGNFPGRFSGRQFSNSRSEMNVSTLELGDSALYLCASRDIMTSRDTQYFGPGTRLTVL.

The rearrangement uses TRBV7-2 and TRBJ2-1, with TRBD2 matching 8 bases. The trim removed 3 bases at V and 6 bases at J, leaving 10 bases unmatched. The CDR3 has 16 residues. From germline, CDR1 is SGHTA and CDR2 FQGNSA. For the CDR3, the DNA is TGTGCCAGCAGCTTTACCGGGACTAGTCTGAGCAATGAGCAGTTCTTC. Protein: CASSFTGTSLSNEQFF.

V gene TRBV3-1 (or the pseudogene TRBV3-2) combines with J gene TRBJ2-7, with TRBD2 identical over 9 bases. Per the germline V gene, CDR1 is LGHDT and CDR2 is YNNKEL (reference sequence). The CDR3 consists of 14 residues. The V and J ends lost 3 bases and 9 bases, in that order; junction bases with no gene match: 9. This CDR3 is CASSQREAGGVQYF. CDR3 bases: TGTGCCAGCAGCCAGAGAGAGGCGGGGGGGGTGCAGTACTTC.

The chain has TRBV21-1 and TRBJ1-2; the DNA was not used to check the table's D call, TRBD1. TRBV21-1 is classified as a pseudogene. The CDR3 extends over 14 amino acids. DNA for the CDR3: TGTGCCAGCAGCAAAACGGGACAGGGGTATGGCTACACCTTC. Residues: CASSKTGQGYGYTF.

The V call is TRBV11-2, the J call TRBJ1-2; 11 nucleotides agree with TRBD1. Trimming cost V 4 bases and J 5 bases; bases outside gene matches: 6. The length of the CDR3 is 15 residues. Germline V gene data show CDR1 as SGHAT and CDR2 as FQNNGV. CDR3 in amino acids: CASSWGDRGYYGYTF. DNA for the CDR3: TGTGCCAGCAGCTGGGGGGACAGGGGGTATTATGGCTACACCTTC.

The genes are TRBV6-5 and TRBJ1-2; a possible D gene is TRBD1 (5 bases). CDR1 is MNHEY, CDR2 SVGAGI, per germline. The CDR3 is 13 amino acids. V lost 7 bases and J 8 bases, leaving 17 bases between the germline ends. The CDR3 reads CASTRDTAPGYTF. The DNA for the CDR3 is TGTGCCAGCACCAGGGATACAGCCCCCGGCTACACCTTC.

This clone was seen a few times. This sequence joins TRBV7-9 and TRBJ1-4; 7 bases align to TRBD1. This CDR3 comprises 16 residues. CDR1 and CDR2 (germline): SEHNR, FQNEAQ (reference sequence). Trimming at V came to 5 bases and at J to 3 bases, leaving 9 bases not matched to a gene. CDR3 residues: CASSRSLTGSNEKLFF. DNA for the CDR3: TGTGCCAGCAGCCGATCATTGACAGGGTCTAATGAAAAACTGTTTTTT.

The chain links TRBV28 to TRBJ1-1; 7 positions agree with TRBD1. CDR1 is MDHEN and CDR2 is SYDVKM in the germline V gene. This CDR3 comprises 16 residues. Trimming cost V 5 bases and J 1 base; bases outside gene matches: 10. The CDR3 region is CASSLSRDRPNTEAFF. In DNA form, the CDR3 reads TGTGCCAGCAGTCTAAGCCGGGACAGACCGAACACTGAAGCTTTCTTT.